This TCR beta chain was sequenced for a study of regulatory T cells in long-lasting Graves disease. Time point meaning: newly diagnosed GD, antithyroid drugs for less than 3 months. Making the TCR library involved RNA that had been extracted from PBMCs. This clonotype appeared many times. Antigen: not known. In building TCR beta libraries, iRepertoire HTBI primers were used together with Arm-PCR of CDR3 regions. TCRdb re-called the multiplex PCR reads with MiXCR, one entry per CDR3 protein. The sample has 400,000 to 550,000 distinct CDR3 sequences, about 15% seen once. General observations from the study: Less diverse TCR repertoires were seen in persistent Graves' patients than in newly diagnosed ones.

The data also belong to a second study, concerning T cells in Graves' hyperthyroidism and ophthalmopathy. As reported in that work: The study excluded patients with uncontrolled infection, other autoimmune disease, pregnancy or lactation.

The receptor was isolated from a woman aged 25 to 39 with Graves disease. The sample in question was peripheral blood mononuclear cells (PBMCs), obtained at new diagnosis, from a patient treated with antithyroid drugs.

CDR3 DNA sequence: TGTGCCACCAGCGGGGACAGGAACTATGGCTACACCTTC. As protein: CATSGDRNYGYTF. The chain recombines TRBV24-1 with TRBJ1-2; 8 nucleotides line up with TRBD1. The CDR3 contains 13 residues. The germline V gene has CDR1 KGHDR and CDR2 SFDVKD. V shed 7 bases and J 2 bases; nucleotides not matched to a gene: 2.